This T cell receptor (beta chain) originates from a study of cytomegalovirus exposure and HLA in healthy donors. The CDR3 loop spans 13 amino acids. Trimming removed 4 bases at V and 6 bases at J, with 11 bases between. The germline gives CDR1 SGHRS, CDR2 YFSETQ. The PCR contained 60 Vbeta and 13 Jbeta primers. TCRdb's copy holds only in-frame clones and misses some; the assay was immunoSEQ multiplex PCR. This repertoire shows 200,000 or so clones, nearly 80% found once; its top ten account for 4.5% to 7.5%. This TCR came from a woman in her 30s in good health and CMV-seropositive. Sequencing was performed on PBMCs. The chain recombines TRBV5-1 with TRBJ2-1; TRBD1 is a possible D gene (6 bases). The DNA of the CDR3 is TGCGCCAGCAGCGAACCACAGGGCAATGAGCAGTTCTTC. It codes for CASSEPQGNEQFF.